The next 16 T cell receptor beta chains were all read from a single sample in a study of T cell responses to AZD1222 COVID-19 vaccine. This table comes from immunoSEQ multiplex PCR, and its TCRdb copy is limited to in-frame clones, with some not included. The repertoire holds some 130,000 clones, with roughly 90% as singletons. Source: peripheral blood, taken 28 days after the second AZD1222 dose. The source of these receptors is an adult who received the AZD1222 COVID-19 vaccine.

The V and J genes are TRBV20-1 and TRBJ2-3, with D uncertain. The CDR3 contains 17 residues. Trimming removed 3 bases from V and 2 bases from J, with 21 bases in between. In germline, CDR1 is DFQATT, CDR2 SNEGSKA (reference sequence). The CDR3 here is CSASPHDRVRFTDTQYF. As DNA, the CDR3 is TGCAGTGCTAGTCCCCATGACCGGGTCAGATTCACAGATACGCAGTATTTT.

This chain links TRBV5-1 with TRBJ1-6, with D perhaps matching TRBD1 (6 bases). The CDR3 sequence is 17 residues long. Trimming cost V 0 bases and J 10 bases, with 20 bases left between them. Per the germline V gene, CDR1 is SGHRS and CDR2 is YFSETQ. CDR3 nucleotide sequence: TGCGCCAGCAGCTTGGGGAACGCAGGGGCCGCAGGGTCACCCCTCCACTTT. It codes for CASSLGNAGAAGSPLHF.

The chain is built from TRBV30 and TRBJ2-7; D remains unclear. Germline V gene data show CDR1 as GTSNPN and CDR2 as SVGIG (reference sequence). CDR3 length: 12 residues. The V end was cut by 0 bases, the J end by 3 bases, with 6 bases between. CDR3 coding DNA: TGTGCCTGGAGTGTACAAGTCTACGAGCAGTACTTC. It yields the protein CAWSVQVYEQYF.

The gene calls are TRBV4-1 and TRBJ2-3; TRBD2 aligns across 7 bases. After removal of 4 bases from V and 3 bases from J, the junction contained 7 bases not matched to a gene. The CDR3 consists of 15 residues. Germline CDR1 and CDR2: MGHRA and YSYEKL. CDR3 sequence reads: CASSPAGVGTDTQYF. DNA for the CDR3: TGCGCCAGCAGCCCGGCGGGAGTTGGAACAGATACGCAGTATTTT.

The chain uses TRBV5-1 and TRBJ2-1; D may be TRBD2 (6 bases). Germline values: CDR1 SGHRS, CDR2 YFSETQ. V dropped 7 bases and J dropped 2 bases, with 13 bases sitting between them. This CDR3 is built from 14 residues. The CDR3 reads CASGPSAAYNEQFF. The CDR3 bases are TGCGCCAGCGGACCTAGCGCGGCCTACAATGAGCAGTTCTTC.

The chain combines TRBV9 with TRBJ1-2, with D perhaps TRBD1 (5 bases). The germline CDR1 and CDR2 sequences are SGDLS and YYNGEE. The V end was cut by 4 bases, the J end by 4 bases, with 14 bases between. This CDR3 has 14 amino acids. The CDR3 DNA sequence: TGTGCCAGCAGCCCTCACGGGGACCCCTATGGCTACACCTTC. Translating it yields CASSPHGDPYGYTF.

CDR3 sequence (DNA): TGTGCCAGCAGCAAGCGCGGTGGCTATGGCTACACCTTC. It encodes CASSKRGGYGYTF. This chain connects TRBV21-1 to TRBJ1-2. TRBV21-1 is a documented pseudogene. The CDR3 length is 13 residues.

The CDR3 spells CASSIRQDSPLHF. The CDR3 nucleotides read TGTGCCAGCAGCATAAGACAGGATTCACCCCTCCACTTT. The chain is built from TRBV7-9 and TRBJ1-6; D might be TRBD1 (6 bases). Germline CDR1 is SEHNR and CDR2 is FQNEAQ (reference sequence). The length of the CDR3 is 13 residues. V was shortened by 5 bases and J by 8 bases, with 10 bases between the two germline ends.

The chain joins TRBV4-1 to TRBJ1-4, with D possibly matching TRBD1 (5 bases). Trimming cost V 5 bases and J 5 bases, with 18 bases left between them. The CDR3 has 16 residues. The germline V gene has CDR1 MGHRA and CDR2 YSYEKL. The CDR3: CASSVQNRGPNEKLFF. In DNA form, the CDR3 reads TGCGCCAGCAGCGTCCAGAACCGGGGCCCGAATGAAAAACTGTTTTTT.

In this sample, this clone turned up once. The chain is built from TRBV2 and TRBJ1-1; perhaps TRBD1 as D (6 bases). The CDR3 length is 14 residues. Looked up from germline, CDR1 is SNHLY and CDR2 is FYNNEI. Trimming removed 4 bases at V and 4 bases at J, with 13 bases between. This CDR3 reads CASSAGQFGTEAFF. The CDR3 coding sequence is TGTGCCAGCAGTGCCGGACAGTTTGGCACTGAAGCTTTCTTT.

This clone has more than one count but fewer than ten. The chain has TRBV5-6 and TRBJ2-2; D is ambiguous. This CDR3 has 15 residues. The germline V gene encodes CDR1 SGHDT and CDR2 YYEEEE. V was trimmed by 0 bases and J by 3 bases, leaving 9 bases between them. The CDR3 sequence: CASSLGQVHTGELFF. The CDR3 bases are TGTGCCAGCAGCTTGGGGCAGGTTCACACCGGGGAGCTGTTTTTT.

The rearrangement links TRBV10-3 to TRBJ2-5; 7 bases are shared with TRBD1. Germline V lookup: CDR1 ENHRY, CDR2 SYGVKD. The CDR3 is 16 amino acids. J gave up 5 bases and V 0 bases, and 9 bases lay outside the gene matches. CDR3 residues: CAISESARGLRETQYF. In DNA form, the CDR3 reads TGTGCCATCAGTGAGTCGGCGAGGGGGCTTCGGGAGACCCAGTACTTC.

V usage is TRBV27 and J usage is TRBJ2-2; possible D gene TRBD1, 8 bases. The V and J ends lost 2 bases and 4 bases respectively, with 11 bases between them. CDR1 is MNHEY, CDR2 SMNVEV, per germline (reference sequence). This CDR3 contains 15 residues. CDR3 loop: CASSLNRGGTGELFF. CDR3 DNA: TGTGCCAGCAGTTTAAACAGGGGGGGCACCGGGGAGCTGTTTTTT.

This sequence joins TRBV28 and TRBJ1-5; no firm D call. V lost 7 bases and J lost 1, with 5 bases in between. The V gene's germline CDR1 is MDHEN and CDR2 SYDVKM. The CDR3 has 12 amino acids. CDR3 region: CASTGSNQPQHF. DNA of the CDR3: TGTGCCAGCACGGGCAGCAATCAGCCCCAGCATTTT.

The chain recombines TRBV5-1 with TRBJ2-1; 7 nucleotides agree with TRBD1. J was trimmed by 8 bases and V by 4 bases; bases with no gene match: 9. Germline CDR1 reads SGHRS; CDR2 reads YFSETQ. The CDR3 is 14 residues long. CDR3 in amino acids: CASSTRDSDDEQFF. The CDR3 coding sequence is TGCGCCAGCAGCACCAGGGACAGCGACGATGAGCAGTTCTTC.

This chain uses TRBV18 with TRBJ1-3, with D maybe TRBD1 (5 bases). The CDR3 totals 17 residues. V gave up 1 base and J gave up 3 bases, with 16 bases separating them. Looked up from germline, CDR1 is KGHSH and CDR2 is LQKENI. CDR3 sequence (DNA): TGTGCCAGCTCACCACGGCCAGGGAGACTCTTTGGAAACACCATATATTTT. Translating it yields CASSPRPGRLFGNTIYF.